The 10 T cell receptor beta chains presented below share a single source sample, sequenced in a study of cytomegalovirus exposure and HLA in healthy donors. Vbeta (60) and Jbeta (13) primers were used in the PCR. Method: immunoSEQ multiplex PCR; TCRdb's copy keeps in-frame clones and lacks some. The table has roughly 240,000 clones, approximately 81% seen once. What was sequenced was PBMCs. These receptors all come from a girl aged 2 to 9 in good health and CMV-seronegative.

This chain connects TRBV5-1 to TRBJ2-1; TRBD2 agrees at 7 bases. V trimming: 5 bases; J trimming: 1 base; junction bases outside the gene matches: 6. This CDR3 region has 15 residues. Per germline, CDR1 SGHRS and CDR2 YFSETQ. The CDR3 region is CASRFASGSYNEQFF. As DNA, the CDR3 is TGCGCCAGCAGGTTTGCTAGCGGTTCCTACAATGAGCAGTTCTTC.

CDR3 protein: CASSTGAGPYEQYF. The CDR3 DNA is TGTGCCAGTAGTACAGGGGCAGGACCCTACGAGCAGTACTTC. This chain connects TRBV19 to TRBJ2-7, with D tentatively TRBD1 (6 bases). Trimming took 4 bases from V and 2 from J, leaving 12 bases between them. In germline, CDR1 is LNHDA, CDR2 SQIVND (reference sequence). The CDR3 consists of 14 residues. Supplemented by reference TRBV19 and TRBJ2-7, the full variable domain reads DGGITQSPKYLFRKEGQNVTLSCEQNLNHDAMYWYRQDPGQGLRLIYYSQIVNDFQKGDIAEGYSVSREKKESFPLTVTSAQKNPTAFYLCASSTGAGPYEQYFGPGTRLTVT.

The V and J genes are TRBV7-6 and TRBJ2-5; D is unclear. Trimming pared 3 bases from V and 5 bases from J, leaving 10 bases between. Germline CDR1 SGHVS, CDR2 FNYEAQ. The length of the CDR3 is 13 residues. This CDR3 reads CASSFTVKETQYF. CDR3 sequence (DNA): TGTGCCAGCAGCTTTACAGTAAAGGAGACCCAGTACTTC.

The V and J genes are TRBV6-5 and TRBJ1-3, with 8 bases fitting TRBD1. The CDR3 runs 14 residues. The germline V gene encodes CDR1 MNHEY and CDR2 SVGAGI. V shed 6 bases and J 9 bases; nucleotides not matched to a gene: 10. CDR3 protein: CASSPFTGGGTIYF. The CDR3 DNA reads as TGTGCCAGCAGCCCCTTTACAGGGGGTGGCACCATATATTTT.

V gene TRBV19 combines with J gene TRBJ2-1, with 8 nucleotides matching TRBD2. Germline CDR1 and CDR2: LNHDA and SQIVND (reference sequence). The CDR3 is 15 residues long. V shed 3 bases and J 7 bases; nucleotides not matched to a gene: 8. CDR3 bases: TGTGCCAGTAGTATGCGGGGGGAGACTAGGAATGAGCAGTTCTTC. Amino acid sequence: CASSMRGETRNEQFF.

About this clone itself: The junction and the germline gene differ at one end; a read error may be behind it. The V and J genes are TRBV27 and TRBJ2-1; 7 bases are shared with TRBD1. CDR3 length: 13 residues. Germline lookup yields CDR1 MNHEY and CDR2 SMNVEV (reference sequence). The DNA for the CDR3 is TGCGGTGTCGCAGGGGGCTCCTACAATGAGCAGTTCTTC. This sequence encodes CGVAGGSYNEQFF.

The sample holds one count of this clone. CDR3 nucleotides: TGTGCCAGCAGCGAGACAGGGCGGAACACTGAAGCTTTCTTT. The encoded protein is CASSETGRNTEAFF. The rearrangement links TRBV9 to TRBJ1-1, with TRBD1 matching over 7 bases. Trimming removed 3 bases from V and 1 base from J; junction bases left unmatched: 3. This CDR3 spans 14 amino acids. Germline lookup yields CDR1 SGDLS and CDR2 YYNGEE.

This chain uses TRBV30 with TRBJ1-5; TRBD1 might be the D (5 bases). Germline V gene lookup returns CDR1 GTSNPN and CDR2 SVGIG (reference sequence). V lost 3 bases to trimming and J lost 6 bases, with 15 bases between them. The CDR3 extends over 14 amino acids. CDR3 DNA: TGTGCCTGGAGCGCGGGACTGAGGAGTCAGCCCCAGCATTTT. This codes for CAWSAGLRSQPQHF.

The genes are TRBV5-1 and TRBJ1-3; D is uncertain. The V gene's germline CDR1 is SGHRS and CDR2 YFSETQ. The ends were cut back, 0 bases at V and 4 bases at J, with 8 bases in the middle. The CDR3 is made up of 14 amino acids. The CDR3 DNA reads TGCGCCAGCAGCTTGGCCTCCGAGGGAAACACCATATATTTT. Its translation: CASSLASEGNTIYF.

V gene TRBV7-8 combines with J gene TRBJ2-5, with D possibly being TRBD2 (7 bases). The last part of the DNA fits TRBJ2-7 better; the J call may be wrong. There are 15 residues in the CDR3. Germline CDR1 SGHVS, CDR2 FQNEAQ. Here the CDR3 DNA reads TGTGCCAGCAGCCTCCTAACGCGGGGGCCCTACGAGCAGTACTTC. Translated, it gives CASSLLTRGPYEQYF.